This passage covers 22 T cell receptor beta chains from one sample sequenced in a study of response to subunit inactivated influenza vaccine. TCRdb passed the RT-PCR reads through MiXCR, listing each CDR3 protein once. The table has about 700,000 distinct CDR3 sequences, approximately 15% seen once. The sample consisted of PBMCs from blood, taken roughly 15 days before vaccination. The source of these receptors is a man aged 50 or older who received an inactivated influenza vaccine.

In this sample, this clonotype turned up a few times. V and J are TRBV7-9 and TRBJ2-1, with D perhaps TRBD2 (6 bases). V dropped 5 bases and J dropped 6 bases, with 14 bases sitting between them. The CDR3 totals 14 residues. Germline CDR1 and CDR2: SEHNR and FQNEAQ (reference sequence). The CDR3 bases are TGTGCCAGCAGCGCCCTACTAGCCGTCAATGAGCAGTTCTTC. This translates into CASSALLAVNEQFF.

V is TRBV20-1 and J is TRBJ1-6, with 11 nucleotides matching TRBD1. The CDR3 consists of 16 residues. Germline trimming cut 4 bases from V and 10 bases from J; bases unmatched to any gene: 12. The V gene's germline CDR1 is DFQATT and CDR2 SNEGSKA (reference sequence). CDR3 coding DNA: TGCAGTGCTATTCCGGGACAGGGGGGATCCTTGTCACCCCTCCACTTT. Protein sequence: CSAIPGQGGSLSPLHF.

This clonotype has a handful of counts. The V call is TRBV10-3, the J call TRBJ2-1; D not resolved. Looked up from germline, CDR1 is ENHRY and CDR2 is SYGVKD. Between the trimmed V and J ends, which lost 4 bases and 0 bases, there was a span of 13 bases. The CDR3 is 16 amino acids. Here the CDR3 DNA reads TGTGCCATCAGTGGCTTTGGCCTCAGCTCCTACAATGAGCAGTTCTTC. Translating it yields CAISGFGLSSYNEQFF.

The V call is TRBV24-1, the J call TRBJ2-3; a weak D match, TRBD1 (6 bases). The ends were cut back, 2 bases at V and 2 bases at J, with 16 bases in the middle. CDR3 length: 17 residues. Germline CDR1 KGHDR, CDR2 SFDVKD. The DNA for the CDR3 is TGTGCCACCAGTGATTCCGGGACACGGAGAACCACAGATACGCAGTATTTT. Translation gives CATSDSGTRRTTDTQYF.

This clonotype was detected a few times. The chain couples TRBV20-1 to TRBJ2-2; 7 nucleotides align to TRBD1. The CDR3 has 14 amino acids. Trimming took 3 bases from V and 2 from J; bases not matched to a gene: 3. Germline V gene sequence: CDR1 DFQATT, CDR2 SNEGSKA (reference sequence). The CDR3 DNA follows: TGCAGTGCTAGTAGGACAGGCAACACCGGGGAGCTGTTTTTT. This encodes CSASRTGNTGELFF.

This clonotype showed up just a few times. The V call is TRBV6-1, the J call TRBJ1-6; D remains unclear. V lost 1 base and J 6 bases, leaving 1 base between the germline ends. Germline CDR1 MNHNS, CDR2 SASEGT. The CDR3 contains 12 residues. The CDR3 sequence is CASSEVNSPLHF. The CDR3 region has the DNA TGTGCCAGCAGTGAAGTTAATTCACCCCTCCACTTT.

Many counts were recorded for this clonotype. The V and J genes are TRBV5-6 and TRBJ2-5; 11 nucleotides match TRBD1. The CDR3 sequence is 15 residues long. Germline loops: CDR1 SGHDT, CDR2 YYEEEE. With 5 bases clipped from V and 4 bases from J, the junction kept 7 bases outside the gene matches. CDR3 loop: CASRKDRGRSETQYF. The DNA for the CDR3 is TGTGCCAGCAGAAAGGACAGGGGGCGCTCAGAGACCCAGTACTTC.

This clonotype was picked up many times. The genes are TRBV7-9 and TRBJ2-7; 7 positions agree with TRBD1. Germline assignment: CDR1 SEHNR and CDR2 FQNEAQ (reference sequence). With 5 bases clipped from V and 3 bases from J, the junction kept 7 bases outside the gene matches. The CDR3 totals 14 residues. CDR3: CASSPNSGGYEQYF. CDR3 DNA: TGTGCCAGCAGCCCCAACTCAGGGGGCTACGAGCAGTACTTC.

For the CDR3, the DNA is TGTGCCATCAGCCGACTAGCGGGGGTCGCGGGCACCGGGGAGCTGTTTTTT. Its translation: CAISRLAGVAGTGELFF. The chain carries TRBV10-3 and TRBJ2-2; 12 bases line up with TRBD2. The trim removed 6 bases at V and 4 bases at J, leaving 9 bases unmatched. This CDR3 region has 17 residues. Germline loops: CDR1 ENHRY, CDR2 SYGVKD.

In its sample, this clonotype was seen many times. CDR3 DNA sequence: TGTGCCAGCAGTGAGACAGGGAGCTATGGCTACACCTTC. This codes for CASSETGSYGYTF. The rearrangement uses TRBV6-1 and TRBJ1-2, with TRBD1 matching 7 bases. Trimming took 3 bases from V and 4 from J; bases not matched to a gene: 2. Germline loops: CDR1 MNHNS, CDR2 SASEGT. This CDR3 comprises 13 residues.

This sequence joins TRBV30 and TRBJ2-7, with 7 bases lining up with TRBD1. V gave up 4 bases and J gave up 7 bases; unmatched junction bases: 10. CDR1 GTSNPN and CDR2 SVGIG come from the germline V gene (reference sequence). This CDR3 spans 13 amino acids. CDR3 nucleotides: TGTGCCTGGATCCGGACAGGCCCGGGGGAGCAGTACTTC. It is translated as CAWIRTGPGEQYF. The complete variable domain, with remaining parts taken from reference TRBV30 and TRBJ2-7, reads SQTIHQWPATLVQPVGSPLSLECTVEGTSNPNLYWYRQAAGRGLQLLFYSVGIGQISSEVPQNLSASRPQDRQFILSSKKLLLSDSGFYLCAWIRTGPGEQYFGPGTRLTVT.

Ten or more counts support this clonotype. The chain recombines TRBV7-9 with TRBJ2-1; 14 bases align to TRBD2. CDR1 and CDR2 from the germline V gene are SEHNR and FQNEAQ (reference sequence). The V gene end was trimmed by 5 bases and the J gene end by 9 bases; junction bases not matched to a gene: 9. This CDR3 is built from 16 residues. CDR3 sequence (DNA): TGTGCCAGCAGCCCTAGGGGACTAGCGGGAGTGTTTGAGCAGTTCTTC. This sequence encodes CASSPRGLAGVFEQFF.

In its sample, this clonotype was seen a few times. The chain employs TRBV5-1 and TRBJ2-3; D could derive from TRBD1 or TRBD2 (5 bases each). Germline V gene data show CDR1 as SGHRS and CDR2 as YFSETQ. Trimming removed 3 bases from V and 2 bases from J, with 13 bases in between. The CDR3 is 15 amino acids. This CDR3 reads CASSSSGTPTDTQYF. The CDR3 DNA reads TGCGCCAGCAGCTCCTCCGGGACCCCCACAGATACGCAGTATTTT.

The J gene is TRBJ1-4, the V gene TRBV29-1, with TRBD1 identical over 9 bases. Germline-derived CDR1 and CDR2 are SQVTM and ANQGSEA. The V segment lost 6 bases and the J segment 7 bases; nucleotides outside the gene matches: 6. This CDR3 has 13 residues. This CDR3 is CSVTGTGSEKLFF. CDR3 DNA: TGCAGCGTAACCGGGACAGGGAGTGAAAAACTGTTTTTT.

This rearrangement joins TRBV5-1 to TRBJ2-7, with 9 bases lining up with TRBD1. V dropped 2 bases and J dropped 2; count of bases not matched to a gene: 8. The CDR3 is 16 residues long. Germline V gene data show CDR1 as SGHRS and CDR2 as YFSETQ. CDR3 sequence: CASSFGPGQGPYEQYF. The DNA for the CDR3 is TGCGCCAGCAGCTTCGGACCGGGACAGGGCCCCTACGAGCAGTACTTC.

This clonotype was observed a few times. The V gene is TRBV29-1, the J gene TRBJ2-1, with 16 nucleotides matching TRBD2. This CDR3 contains 19 residues. Per the germline V gene, CDR1 is SQVTM and CDR2 is ANQGSEA. After removal of 1 base from V and 4 bases from J, the junction contained 10 bases not matched to a gene. Here the CDR3 reads CSVEGLGQGLAGGYNEQFF. The CDR3 region has the DNA TGCAGCGTTGAAGGACTAGGACAGGGACTAGCGGGAGGGTACAATGAGCAGTTCTTC.

This clonotype was recorded a few times. The rearrangement joins TRBV12-3 or TRBV12-4 to TRBJ1-5, with no clear D. CDR3 length: 13 residues. Between the trimmed V and J ends, which lost 7 bases and 9 bases, there was a span of 16 bases. The CDR3 nucleotides read TGTGCCAGCAACCATGGGAGTCCCAGGCCCCAGCATTTT. Translation: CASNHGSPRPQHF.

The chain has TRBV28 and TRBJ2-7; 7 nucleotides match TRBD1. The V and J ends lost 3 bases and 2 bases, in that order; junction bases with no gene match: 4. Germline CDR1 MDHEN, CDR2 SYDVKM. There are 14 residues in the CDR3. The CDR3 nucleotides are TGTGCCAGCAGTTTTTATGGGACAGCCTACGAGCAGTACTTC. Translation: CASSFYGTAYEQYF.

The chain has TRBV6-1 and TRBJ2-5, with a possible D match to TRBD2 (5 bases). Germline CDR1 MNHNS, CDR2 SASEGT. The CDR3 has 15 amino acids. Trimming took 7 bases from V and 3 from J, leaving 18 bases between them. The chain's CDR3 is CASNPGLWREETQYF. The CDR3 bases are TGTGCCAGCAACCCGGGCCTTTGGCGGGAAGAGACCCAGTACTTC.

This clonotype was found a few times. The gene calls are TRBV11-2 and TRBJ2-2; 9 nucleotides agree with TRBD1. The CDR3 has 18 amino acids. J was trimmed by 5 bases and V by 5 bases; bases with no gene match: 15. Germline CDR1 reads SGHAT; CDR2 reads FQNNGV. DNA for the CDR3: TGTGCCAGCAGCGTAAGGGTAACGGGACAGGGAAGGACCGGGGAGCTGTTTTTT. Translated: CASSVRVTGQGRTGELFF.

The sample holds many counts of this clonotype. The CDR3 DNA sequence: TGTGCCAGCAGTTACGGAGTGAATGAGCAGTTCTTC. This sequence encodes CASSYGVNEQFF. The gene calls are TRBV6-5 and TRBJ2-1, with D hard to call. Per the germline V gene, CDR1 is MNHEY and CDR2 is SVGAGI. This CDR3 has 12 amino acids. Trimming left V 2 bases short and J 7 bases short, with 6 bases between.

This sequence joins TRBV7-2 and TRBJ2-3; D remains unclear. The CDR3 totals 14 residues. CDR1 is SGHTA, CDR2 FQGNSA, per germline. The V gene lost 6 bases and the J gene lost 0 bases, with 10 bases spanning the gap. The CDR3 DNA sequence: TGTGCCAGCAGGATAGTCGCTAGCACAGATACGCAGTATTTT. As protein: CASRIVASTDTQYF. The whole variable domain, remainder taken from reference TRBV7-2 and TRBJ2-3, is GAGVSQSPSNKVTEKGKDVELRCDPISGHTALYWYRQSLGQGLEFLIYFQGNSAPDKSGLPSDRFSAERTGGSVSTLTIQRTQQEDSAVYLCASRIVASTDTQYFGPGTRLTVL.